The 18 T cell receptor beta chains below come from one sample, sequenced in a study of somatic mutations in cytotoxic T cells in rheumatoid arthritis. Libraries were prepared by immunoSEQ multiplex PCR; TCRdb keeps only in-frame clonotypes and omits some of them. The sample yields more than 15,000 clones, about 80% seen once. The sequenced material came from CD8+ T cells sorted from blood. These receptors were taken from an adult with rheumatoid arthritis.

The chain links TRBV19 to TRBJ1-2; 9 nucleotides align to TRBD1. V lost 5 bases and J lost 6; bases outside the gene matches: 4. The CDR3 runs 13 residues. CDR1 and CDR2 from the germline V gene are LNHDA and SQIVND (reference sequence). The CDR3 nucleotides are TGTGCCAGTAGTGAGGGGGACAGGGATGGCTACACCTTC. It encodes CASSEGDRDGYTF.

The CDR3 is CASDRGRGTEAFF. The DNA of the CDR3 is TGTGCCAGCGACAGGGGAAGAGGCACTGAAGCTTTCTTT. The rearrangement links TRBV25-1 to TRBJ1-1; 8 bases map to TRBD1. The germline CDR1 and CDR2 sequences are MGHDK and SYGVNS. The J segment lost 4 bases and the V segment lost 8 bases, leaving 6 bases of the junction unmatched. There are 13 residues in the CDR3.

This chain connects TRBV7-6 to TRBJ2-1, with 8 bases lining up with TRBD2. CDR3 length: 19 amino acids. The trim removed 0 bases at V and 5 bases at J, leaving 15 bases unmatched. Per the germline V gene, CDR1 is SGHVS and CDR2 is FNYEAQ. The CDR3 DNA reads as TGTGCCAGCAGCTTAGCCCCTCTCGAGATAGCGGGATATGACAATGAGCAGTTCTTC. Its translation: CASSLAPLEIAGYDNEQFF.

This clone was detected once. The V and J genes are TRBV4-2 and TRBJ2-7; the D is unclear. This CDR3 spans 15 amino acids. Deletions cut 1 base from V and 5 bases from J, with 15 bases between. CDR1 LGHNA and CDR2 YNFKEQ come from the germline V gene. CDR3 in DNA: TGTGCCAGCAGCCAAGGTCTTTCCTACGGAAACGAGCAGTACTTC. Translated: CASSQGLSYGNEQYF.

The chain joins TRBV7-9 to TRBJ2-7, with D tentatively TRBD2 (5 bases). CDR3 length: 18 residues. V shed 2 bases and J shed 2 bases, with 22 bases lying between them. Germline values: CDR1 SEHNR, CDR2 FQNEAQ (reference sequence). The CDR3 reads CASSLTSLSAGPTYEQYF. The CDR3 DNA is TGTGCCAGCAGCTTAACCTCTCTGTCGGCGGGTCCGACCTACGAGCAGTACTTC. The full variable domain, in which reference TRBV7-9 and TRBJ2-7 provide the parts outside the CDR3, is DTGVSQNPRHKITKRGQNVTFRCDPISEHNRLYWYRQTLGQGPEFLTYFQNEAQLEKSRLLSDRFSAERPKGSFSTLEIQRTEQGDSAMYLCASSLTSLSAGPTYEQYFGPGTRLTVT.

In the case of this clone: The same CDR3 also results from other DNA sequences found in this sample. CDR3 loop: CASSEGQGVNYGYTF. CDR3 in DNA: TGTGCCAGCAGTGAAGGGCAGGGAGTTAACTATGGCTACACCTTC. The rearrangement joins TRBV6-1 to TRBJ1-2; tentatively, D is TRBD1 (5 bases). CDR3 length equals 15 residues. CDR1 MNHNS and CDR2 SASEGT come from the germline V gene. Trimming stripped 1 base from V and 1 base from J, with 10 bases between.

The CDR3 sequence is CASSPSGAGSSDTQYF. The CDR3 DNA reads as TGTGCCAGCTCACCCTCCGGGGCCGGGTCATCAGATACGCAGTATTTT. This chain uses TRBV18 with TRBJ2-3; D may be TRBD1 or TRBD2 (5 bases each). Germline V gene sequence: CDR1 KGHSH, CDR2 LQKENI. The V end was cut by 3 bases, the J end by 4 bases, with 17 bases between. CDR3 size: 16 residues. Drawing the rest from reference TRBV18 and TRBJ2-3, the complete variable domain is NAGVMQNPRHLVRRRGQEARLRCSPMKGHSHVYWYRQLPEEGLKFMVYLQKENIIDESGMPKERFSAEFPKEGPSILRIQQVVRGDSAAYFCASSPSGAGSSDTQYFGPGTRLTVL.

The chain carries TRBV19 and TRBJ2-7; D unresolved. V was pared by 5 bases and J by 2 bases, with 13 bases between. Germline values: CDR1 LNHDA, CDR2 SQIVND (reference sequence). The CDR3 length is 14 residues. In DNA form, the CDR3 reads TGTGCCAGTAGTTGGGCTGGCAGGCCCTACGAGCAGTACTTC. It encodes CASSWAGRPYEQYF.

CDR3 coding DNA: TGTGCCAGTAGTATAGATCTAACGGTAGCAACTAATGAAAAACTGTTTTTT. It is translated as CASSIDLTVATNEKLFF. The chain joins TRBV19 to TRBJ1-4; no definite D call. CDR1 is LNHDA and CDR2 is SQIVND in the germline V gene (reference sequence). Trimming stripped 0 bases from V and 0 bases from J, with 11 bases between. The CDR3 sequence is 17 residues long.

The CDR3 coding sequence is TGTGCCAGCAGTCCCGGGAGGGCCGCCTACAATGAGCAGTTCTTC. This translates into CASSPGRAAYNEQFF. The chain is built from TRBV6-6 and TRBJ2-1; TRBD2 agrees at 8 bases. This CDR3 is 15 amino acids long. The germline V gene has CDR1 MNHNY and CDR2 SVGAGI (reference sequence). V lost 5 bases to trimming and J lost 2 bases; unmatched junction nucleotides: 5.

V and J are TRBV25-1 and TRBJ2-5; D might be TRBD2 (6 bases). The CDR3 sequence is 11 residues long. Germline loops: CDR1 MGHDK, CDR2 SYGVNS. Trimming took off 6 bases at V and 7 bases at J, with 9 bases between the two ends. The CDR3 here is CASSLGGTQYF. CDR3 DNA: TGTGCCAGCAGCCTCGGGGGGACCCAGTACTTC.

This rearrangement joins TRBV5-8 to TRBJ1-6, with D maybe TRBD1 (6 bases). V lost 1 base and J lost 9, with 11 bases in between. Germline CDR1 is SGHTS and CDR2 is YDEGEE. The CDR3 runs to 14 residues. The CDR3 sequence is CASSLSGVGSPLHF. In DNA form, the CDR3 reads TGTGCCAGCAGCTTGTCAGGGGTTGGTTCACCCCTCCACTTT.

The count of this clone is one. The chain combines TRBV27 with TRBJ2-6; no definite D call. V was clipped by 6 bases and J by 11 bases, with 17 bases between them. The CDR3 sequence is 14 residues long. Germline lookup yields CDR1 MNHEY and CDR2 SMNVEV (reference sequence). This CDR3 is CASSNTLNPDVLTF. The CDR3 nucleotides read TGTGCCAGCAGCAATACATTAAACCCCGACGTCCTGACTTTC.

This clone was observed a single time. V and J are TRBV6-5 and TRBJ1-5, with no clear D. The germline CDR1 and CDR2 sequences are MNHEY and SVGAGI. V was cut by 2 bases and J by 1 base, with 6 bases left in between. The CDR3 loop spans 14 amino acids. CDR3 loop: CASSYTVSNQPQHF. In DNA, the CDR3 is TGTGCCAGCAGTTACACAGTCAGCAATCAGCCCCAGCATTTT.

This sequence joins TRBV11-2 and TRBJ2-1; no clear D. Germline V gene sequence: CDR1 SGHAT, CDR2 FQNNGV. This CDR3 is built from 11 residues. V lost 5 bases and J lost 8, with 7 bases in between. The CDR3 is CASSEGDEQFF. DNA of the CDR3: TGTGCCAGCAGCGAAGGCGATGAGCAGTTCTTC.

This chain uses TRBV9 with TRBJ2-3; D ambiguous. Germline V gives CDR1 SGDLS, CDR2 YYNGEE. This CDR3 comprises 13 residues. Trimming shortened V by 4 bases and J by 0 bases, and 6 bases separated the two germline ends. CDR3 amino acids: CASSLGSTDTQYF. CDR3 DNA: TGTGCCAGCAGCCTAGGAAGCACAGATACGCAGTATTTT.

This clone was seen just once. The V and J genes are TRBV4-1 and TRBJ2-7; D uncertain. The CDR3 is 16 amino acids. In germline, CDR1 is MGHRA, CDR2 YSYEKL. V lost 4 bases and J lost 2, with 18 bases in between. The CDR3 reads CASSPSPLQVAYEQYF. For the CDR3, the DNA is TGCGCCAGCAGCCCCTCCCCCCTCCAGGTTGCCTACGAGCAGTACTTC.

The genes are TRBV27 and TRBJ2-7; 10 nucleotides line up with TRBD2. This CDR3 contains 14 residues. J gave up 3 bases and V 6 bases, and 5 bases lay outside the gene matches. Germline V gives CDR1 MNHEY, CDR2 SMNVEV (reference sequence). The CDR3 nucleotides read TGTGCCAGCAGCCTCAGCGGGAGGGGCTACGAGCAGTACTTC. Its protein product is CASSLSGRGYEQYF.